The next 24 T cell receptor beta chains were all read from a single sample in a study of blood T cell repertoires in COVID-19. Repertoires were generated with immunoSEQ multiplex PCR, while TCRdb's copy carries only in-frame clones and drops some. The sample holds approximately 250,000 clones, approximately 82% seen once. Sequenced material: peripheral blood. These receptor sequences come from a man aged 35 to 55 who had recovered from COVID-19.

J is TRBJ2-3 and V is TRBV4-3, with 15 bases fitting TRBD2. Losses at the gene ends were 5 bases for V and 5 bases for J; bases not matched to a gene: 8. There are 17 residues in the CDR3. Per germline, CDR1 LGHNA and CDR2 YSLEER. The CDR3 is CASSSGTSGRWIDTQYF. The DNA of the CDR3 is TGCGCCAGCAGCAGCGGGACTAGCGGGAGGTGGATAGATACGCAGTATTTT.

The chain links TRBV6-2 or TRBV6-3 to TRBJ1-1, with D perhaps matching TRBD1 (5 bases). This CDR3 spans 15 amino acids. Germline-derived CDR1 and CDR2 are MNHEY and SVGEGT. Trimming removed 0 bases at V and 6 bases at J, with 14 bases between. This chain's CDR3 is CASSYSGGELAEAFF. Here the CDR3 DNA reads TGTGCCAGCAGTTACTCGGGGGGGGAATTGGCTGAAGCTTTCTTT.

This clone has only one observation. The V gene is TRBV7-9, the J gene TRBJ2-2; 14 nucleotides match TRBD2. J was trimmed by 6 bases and V by 2 bases; bases with no gene match: 5. Germline CDR1 is SEHNR and CDR2 is FQNEAQ (reference sequence). This CDR3 has 17 residues. CDR3 sequence (DNA): TGTGCCAGCAGCTTACGTCCGGGACTAGCGGGAGCCGGGGAGCTGTTTTTT. Translating gives CASSLRPGLAGAGELFF.

The V and J genes are TRBV7-2 and TRBJ2-7; 11 positions match TRBD1. The CDR3 sequence is 15 residues long. Germline V gives CDR1 SGHTA, CDR2 FQGNSA. V shed 5 bases and J 3 bases; nucleotides not matched to a gene: 6. The CDR3, as DNA: TGTGCCAGCAGCCTTTGGACAGGGGGCATCTACGAGCAGTACTTC. Its protein product is CASSLWTGGIYEQYF. Together with reference TRBV7-2 and TRBJ2-7, the CDR3 gives the full variable domain: GAGVSQSPSNKVTEKGKDVELRCDPISGHTALYWYRQSLGQGLEFLIYFQGNSAPDKSGLPSDRFSAERTGGSVSTLTIQRTQQEDSAVYLCASSLWTGGIYEQYFGPGTRLTVT.

This chain connects TRBV9 to TRBJ1-6, with no clear D. The CDR3 runs 14 residues. Trimming took off 4 bases at V and 8 bases at J, with 13 bases between the two ends. Germline V CDR1 and CDR2: SGDLS, YYNGEE. The CDR3 reads CASSLSPGDSPLHF. The DNA of the CDR3 is TGTGCCAGCAGCCTTAGTCCCGGGGATTCACCCCTCCACTTT.

J is TRBJ2-7 and V is TRBV5-5, with 7 bases lining up with TRBD2. The CDR3 length is 16 residues. Germline CDR1 reads SGHKS; CDR2 reads YYEKEE (reference sequence). Germline trimming cut 0 bases from V and 4 bases from J; bases unmatched to any gene: 10. Written as DNA, the CDR3 is TGTGCCAGCAGCTTGGCCGGGGGGAGCTTCGCGTACGAGCAGTACTTC. Its translation: CASSLAGGSFAYEQYF.

The chain has TRBV27 and TRBJ2-1, with D possibly TRBD1 on 5 matching bases. Trimming stripped 2 bases from V and 12 bases from J, with 17 bases between. Germline lookup yields CDR1 MNHEY and CDR2 SMNVEV (reference sequence). The CDR3 length is 14 residues. The DNA for the CDR3 is TGTGCCAGCAGTTTAAATGGGGCCTCTGACGCGCAGTTCTTC. It yields the protein CASSLNGASDAQFF.

V usage is TRBV12-3 or TRBV12-4 and J usage is TRBJ1-2; unclear D gene. The CDR3 consists of 13 residues. V lost 6 bases, J lost 5 bases, and 13 bases lay in between. CDR3 loop: CASRSGRIYGYTF. The CDR3 DNA follows: TGTGCCAGCAGATCGGGTCGAATTTATGGCTACACCTTC.

The CDR3 region is CSVTRGDEKLFF. The DNA for the CDR3 is TGCAGCGTTACCCGGGGGGATGAAAAACTGTTTTTT. The gene calls are TRBV29-1 and TRBJ1-4; a possible D gene is TRBD1 (5 bases). V was pared by 5 bases and J by 6 bases, with 10 bases between. CDR3 size: 12 residues. Per the germline V gene, CDR1 is SQVTM and CDR2 is ANQGSEA. Filled out from reference TRBV29-1 and TRBJ1-4, the complete variable domain reads SAVISQKPSRDICQRGTSLTIQCQVDSQVTMMFWYRQQPGQSLTLIATANQGSEATYESGFVIDKFPISRPNLTFSTLTVSNMSPEDSSIYLCSVTRGDEKLFFGSGTQLSVL.

The chain recombines TRBV20-1 with TRBJ2-5, with D uncertain. V lost 3 bases to trimming and J lost 0 bases, with 8 bases between them. The CDR3 sequence is 13 residues long. Germline assignment: CDR1 DFQATT and CDR2 SNEGSKA (reference sequence). CDR3 bases: TGCAGTGCTAGTCAGGCGAACCAAGAGACCCAGTACTTC. It codes for CSASQANQETQYF.

This clone was recorded only once. V is TRBV2 and J is TRBJ1-5; D unclear. Trimming stripped 2 bases from V and 0 bases from J, with 8 bases between. The CDR3 sequence is 15 residues long. Germline CDR1 SNHLY, CDR2 FYNNEI. The CDR3 is CASSESLSSNQPQHF. DNA for the CDR3: TGTGCCAGCAGTGAATCCCTGAGTAGCAATCAGCCCCAGCATTTT.

In its sample, this clone was seen a few times. This chain links TRBV7-9 with TRBJ2-3, with TRBD2 matching 7 bases. The V gene's germline CDR1 is SEHNR and CDR2 FQNEAQ (reference sequence). Losses at the gene ends were 5 bases for V and 2 bases for J; bases not matched to a gene: 7. The CDR3 is 15 residues long. Here the CDR3 DNA reads TGTGCCAGCAGCCCCTCTAGCGGTTACACAGATACGCAGTATTTT. Translating gives CASSPSSGYTDTQYF.

This sequence joins TRBV6-4 and TRBJ2-1; TRBD2 agrees at 14 bases. Per germline, CDR1 MRHNA and CDR2 SNTAGT. This CDR3 comprises 20 residues. V lost 4 bases, J lost 0 bases, and 11 bases stayed unmatched. This chain's CDR3 is CASSAPGTSGRIGSYNEQFF. The DNA for the CDR3 is TGTGCCAGCAGTGCCCCCGGGACTAGCGGGAGAATTGGCTCCTACAATGAGCAGTTCTTC.

The genes are TRBV4-3 and TRBJ2-1; D is perhaps TRBD2 (5 bases). Germline V gives CDR1 LGHNA, CDR2 YSLEER. V lost 0 bases and J 2 bases, leaving 11 bases between the germline ends. The CDR3 consists of 16 residues. CDR3 DNA sequence: TGCGCCAGCAGCCAAGATGCCGCGGGTCCCTACAATGAGCAGTTCTTC. Translation gives CASSQDAAGPYNEQFF.

This chain links TRBV5-4 with TRBJ2-7; TRBD2 is a possible D gene (6 bases). The V gene's germline CDR1 is SGHNT and CDR2 YYREEE (reference sequence). The CDR3 consists of 14 residues. Trimming took off 2 bases at V and 4 bases at J, with 13 bases between the two ends. This CDR3 reads CASSLAREKYEQYF. The CDR3 nucleotides read TGTGCCAGCAGCTTAGCACGGGAGAAGTACGAGCAGTACTTC.

J is TRBJ2-3 and V is TRBV11-2; possible D gene TRBD2, 6 bases. V was clipped by 8 bases and J by 4 bases, with 13 bases between them. CDR3 length equals 13 residues. Germline-derived CDR1 and CDR2 are SGHAT and FQNNGV. The CDR3 nucleotides read TGTGCCAGCGAGTGGGGAGGATCAGATACGCAGTATTTT. It specifies CASEWGGSDTQYF.

V is TRBV15 and J is TRBJ2-5; perhaps TRBD2 as D (5 bases). Germline values: CDR1 LNHNV, CDR2 YYDKDF (reference sequence). This CDR3 contains 14 residues. Trimming removed 5 bases from V and 1 base from J, with 11 bases in between. CDR3 sequence reads: CATSYLRGQETQYF. The CDR3 DNA is TGTGCCACCAGCTACCTTCGGGGCCAAGAGACCCAGTACTTC.

The chain combines TRBV6-2 or TRBV6-3 with TRBJ1-1; 8 bases align to TRBD1. Losses at the gene ends were 0 bases for V and 3 bases for J; bases not matched to a gene: 6. The CDR3 totals 16 residues. The V gene's germline CDR1 is MNHEY and CDR2 SVGEGT. In DNA form, the CDR3 reads TGTGCCAGCAGTTACTCCCTTCCGACAGGGGACACTGAAGCTTTCTTT. The encoded protein is CASSYSLPTGDTEAFF.

The rearrangement links TRBV12-3 or TRBV12-4 to TRBJ2-1, with 9 bases aligning to TRBD1. CDR3 length: 13 residues. The ends lost 8 bases at V and 11 bases at J; junction bases unmatched: 10. The CDR3 is CASGVQGAIQQFF. CDR3 in DNA: TGTGCCAGCGGGGTACAGGGGGCGATTCAGCAGTTCTTC.

CDR3 loop: CASSLTHQETQYF. Written as DNA, the CDR3 is TGTGCCAGCAGCTTAACTCACCAAGAGACCCAGTACTTC. J is TRBJ2-5 and V is TRBV7-6; no clear D. The germline CDR1 and CDR2 sequences are SGHVS and FNYEAQ. The germline V and J ends were trimmed by 2 bases and 0 bases, with 4 bases remaining between them. The CDR3 is made up of 13 amino acids.

The CDR3 here is CASSSLGLAGGNEQFF. For the CDR3, the DNA is TGTGCCAGCAGCTCCTTGGGACTAGCGGGTGGCAATGAGCAGTTCTTC. This chain links TRBV5-6 with TRBJ2-1; TRBD2 matches 12 bases. Trimming removed 3 bases from V and 6 bases from J; junction bases left unmatched: 7. CDR3 size: 16 residues. Germline assignment: CDR1 SGHDT and CDR2 YYEEEE.

This chain links TRBV7-2 with TRBJ1-2, with no clear D. Germline CDR1 SGHTA, CDR2 FQGNSA. The V gene lost 2 bases and the J gene lost 7 bases, with 11 bases spanning the gap. The CDR3 spans 13 residues. The CDR3 spells CASSLQRTAGYTF. CDR3 DNA sequence: TGTGCCAGCAGCTTACAACGCACAGCTGGCTACACCTTC. Full variable domain (outside the CDR3, taken from reference TRBV7-2 and TRBJ1-2): GAGVSQSPSNKVTEKGKDVELRCDPISGHTALYWYRQSLGQGLEFLIYFQGNSAPDKSGLPSDRFSAERTGGSVSTLTIQRTQQEDSAVYLCASSLQRTAGYTFGSGTRLTVV.

The rearrangement links TRBV15 to TRBJ2-7, with TRBD1 matching 8 bases. Germline CDR1 is LNHNV and CDR2 is YYDKDF (reference sequence). The CDR3 runs to 14 residues. J gave up 1 base and V 4 bases, and 3 bases lay outside the gene matches. The CDR3, as DNA: TGTGCCACCAGCACCGACAGGGGATCCTACGAGCAGTACTTC. Residues: CATSTDRGSYEQYF.

Here the CDR3 DNA reads TGTGCCACCAGCAGCGGGACAGTCCTATCAGGGGCCAAAAACATTCAGTACTTC. Translated, it gives CATSSGTVLSGAKNIQYF. The chain carries TRBV15 and TRBJ2-4; 7 bases agree with TRBD1. CDR3 length equals 18 residues. Germline CDR1 is LNHNV and CDR2 is YYDKDF (reference sequence). After removal of 3 bases from V and 1 base from J, the junction contained 12 bases not matched to a gene.